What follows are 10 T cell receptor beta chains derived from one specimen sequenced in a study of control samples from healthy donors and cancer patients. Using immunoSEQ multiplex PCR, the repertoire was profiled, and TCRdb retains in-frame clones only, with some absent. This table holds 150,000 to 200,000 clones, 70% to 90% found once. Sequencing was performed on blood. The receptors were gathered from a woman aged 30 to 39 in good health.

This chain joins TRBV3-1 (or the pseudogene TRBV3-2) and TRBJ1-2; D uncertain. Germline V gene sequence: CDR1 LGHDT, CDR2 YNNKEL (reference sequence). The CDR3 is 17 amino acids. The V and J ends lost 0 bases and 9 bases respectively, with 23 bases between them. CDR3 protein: CASSQDQNRARPGSYTF. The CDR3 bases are TGTGCCAGCAGCCAAGATCAGAACCGTGCCAGGCCGGGTAGCTACACCTTC.

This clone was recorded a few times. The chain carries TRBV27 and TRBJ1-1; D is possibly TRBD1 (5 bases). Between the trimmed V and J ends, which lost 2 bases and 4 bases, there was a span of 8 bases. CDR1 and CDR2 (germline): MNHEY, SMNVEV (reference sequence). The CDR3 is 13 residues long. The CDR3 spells CASSLRGTTEAFF. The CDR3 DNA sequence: TGTGCCAGCAGTTTACGAGGGACCACTGAAGCTTTCTTT.

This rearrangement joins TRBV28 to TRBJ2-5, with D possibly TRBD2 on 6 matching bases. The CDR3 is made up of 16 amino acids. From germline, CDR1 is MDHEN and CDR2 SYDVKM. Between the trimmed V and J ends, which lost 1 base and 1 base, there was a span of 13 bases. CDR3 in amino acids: CASSLLIRDSQETQYF. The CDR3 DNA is TGTGCCAGCAGTTTATTAATCAGGGACTCCCAAGAGACCCAGTACTTC.

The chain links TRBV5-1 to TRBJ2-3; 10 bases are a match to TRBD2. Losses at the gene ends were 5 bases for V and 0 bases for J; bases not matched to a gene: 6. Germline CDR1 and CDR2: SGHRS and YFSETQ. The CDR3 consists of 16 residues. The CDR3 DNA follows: TGCGCCAGCAGTATTATAGCGGGGGGAAGCACAGATACGCAGTATTTT. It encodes CASSIIAGGSTDTQYF.

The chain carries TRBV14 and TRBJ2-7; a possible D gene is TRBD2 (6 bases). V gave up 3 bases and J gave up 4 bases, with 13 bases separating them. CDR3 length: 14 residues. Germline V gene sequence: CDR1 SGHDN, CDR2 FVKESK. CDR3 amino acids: CASSHERELYEQYF. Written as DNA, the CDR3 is TGTGCCAGCAGCCATGAACGGGAGTTGTACGAGCAGTACTTC. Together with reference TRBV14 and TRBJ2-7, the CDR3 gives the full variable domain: EAGVTQFPSHSVIEKGQTVTLRCDPISGHDNLYWYRRVMGKEIKFLLHFVKESKQDESGMPNNRFLAERTGGTYSTLKVQPAELEDSGVYFCASSHERELYEQYFGPGTRLTVT.

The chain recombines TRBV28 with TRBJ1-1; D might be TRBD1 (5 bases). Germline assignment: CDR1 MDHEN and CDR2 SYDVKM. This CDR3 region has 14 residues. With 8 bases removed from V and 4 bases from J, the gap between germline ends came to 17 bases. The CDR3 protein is CASRGLGLGTEAFF. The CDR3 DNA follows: TGTGCCAGCCGGGGCCTGGGGCTGGGCACTGAAGCTTTCTTT.

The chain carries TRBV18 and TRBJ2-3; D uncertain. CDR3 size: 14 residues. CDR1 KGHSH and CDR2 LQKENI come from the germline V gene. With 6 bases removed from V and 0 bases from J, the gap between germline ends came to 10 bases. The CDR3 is CASSPKRSTDTQYF. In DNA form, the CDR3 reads TGTGCCAGCTCCCCCAAGAGGAGCACAGATACGCAGTATTTT.

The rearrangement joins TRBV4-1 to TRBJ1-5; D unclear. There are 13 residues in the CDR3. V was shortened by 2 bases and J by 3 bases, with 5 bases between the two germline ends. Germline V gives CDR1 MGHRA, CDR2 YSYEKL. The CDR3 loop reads CASSQSVNQPQHF. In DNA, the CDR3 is TGCGCCAGCAGCCAATCAGTCAATCAGCCCCAGCATTTT.

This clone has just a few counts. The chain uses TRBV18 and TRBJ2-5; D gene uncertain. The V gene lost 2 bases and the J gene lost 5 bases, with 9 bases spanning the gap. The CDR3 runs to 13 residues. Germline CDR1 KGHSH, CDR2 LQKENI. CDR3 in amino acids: CASSPSPFETQYF. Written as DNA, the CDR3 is TGTGCCAGCTCACCAAGCCCCTTTGAGACCCAGTACTTC.

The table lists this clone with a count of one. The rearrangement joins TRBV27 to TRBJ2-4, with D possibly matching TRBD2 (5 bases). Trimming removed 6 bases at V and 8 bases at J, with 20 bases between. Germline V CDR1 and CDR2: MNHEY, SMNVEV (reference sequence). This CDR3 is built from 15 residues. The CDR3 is CASSPTQPGADIQYF. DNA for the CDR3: TGTGCCAGCAGCCCAACCCAGCCCGGAGCGGACATTCAGTACTTC.